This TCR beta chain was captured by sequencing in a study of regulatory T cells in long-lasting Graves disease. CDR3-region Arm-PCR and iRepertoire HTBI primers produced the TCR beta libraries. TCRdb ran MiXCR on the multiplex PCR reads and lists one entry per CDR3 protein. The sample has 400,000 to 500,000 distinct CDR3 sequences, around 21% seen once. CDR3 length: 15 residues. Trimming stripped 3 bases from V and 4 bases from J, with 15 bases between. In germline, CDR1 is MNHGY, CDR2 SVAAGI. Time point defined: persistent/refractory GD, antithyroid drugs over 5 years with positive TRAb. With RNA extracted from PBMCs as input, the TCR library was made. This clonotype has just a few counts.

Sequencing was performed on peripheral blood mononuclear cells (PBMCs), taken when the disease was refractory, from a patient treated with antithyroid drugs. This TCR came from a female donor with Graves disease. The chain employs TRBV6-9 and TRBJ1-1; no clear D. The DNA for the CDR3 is TGTGCCAGCAGTTACAATCCGGGAATGGGCACTGAAGCTTTCTTT. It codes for CASSYNPGMGTEAFF.